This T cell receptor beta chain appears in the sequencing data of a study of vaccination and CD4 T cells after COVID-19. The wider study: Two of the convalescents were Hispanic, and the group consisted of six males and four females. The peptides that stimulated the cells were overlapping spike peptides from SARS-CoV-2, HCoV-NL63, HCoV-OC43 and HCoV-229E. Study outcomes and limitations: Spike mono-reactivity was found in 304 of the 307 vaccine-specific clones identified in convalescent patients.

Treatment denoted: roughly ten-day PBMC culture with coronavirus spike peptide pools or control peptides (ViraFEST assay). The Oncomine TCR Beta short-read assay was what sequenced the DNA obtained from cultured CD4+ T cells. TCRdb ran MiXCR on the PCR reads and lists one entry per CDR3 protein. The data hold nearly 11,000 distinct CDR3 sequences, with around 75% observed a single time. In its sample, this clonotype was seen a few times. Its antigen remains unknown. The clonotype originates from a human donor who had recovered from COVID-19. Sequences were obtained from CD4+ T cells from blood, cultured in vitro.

The CDR3 sequence is CASSLRASGIGTQYF. Written as DNA, the CDR3 is TGTGCCAGCAGCCTCAGGGCTAGCGGGATAGGAACCCAGTACTTC. The genes are TRBV7-2 and TRBJ2-5; 9 bases align to TRBD2. V was clipped by 5 bases and J by 8 bases; unmatched bases: 12. CDR3 length equals 15 residues. The germline CDR1 and CDR2 sequences are SGHTA and FQGNSA.